A selection of T cell receptor beta chains follows, all from one sample in a study of blood T cell repertoires in COVID-19. The assay was immunoSEQ multiplex PCR, and TCRdb's table has in-frame clones only and misses some. The table shows 100,000 or so clones, with around nine tenths occurring only once. Material for sequencing was peripheral blood. These receptors originate from a man aged 45-60 years with active or convalescent COVID-19. CDR3s include the opening cysteine and the closing phenylalanine or tryptophan. The order of the fields is J gene, D gene, V gene, CDR3 protein. A D gene is named only where the DNA matches it firmly.

>TRBJ1-3|.|TRBV19
CASRPGAGNTIYF
>TRBJ2-5|TRBD1|TRBV6-6
CASRGQGLETQYF
>TRBJ1-2|TRBD1|TRBV28
CASSHGQGMAYGYTF
>TRBJ2-2|.|TRBV5-4
CASSPRVTGELFF
>TRBJ1-1|.|TRBV18
CASSPPEVTGPNTEAFF
>TRBJ2-7|.|TRBV9
CASSVGPSSTYEQYF
>TRBJ2-3|TRBD2|TRBV7-8
CASSSGLAGPTDTQYF
>TRBJ1-5|.|TRBV7-9
CASSLGRVGNQPQHF
>TRBJ2-5|TRBD1|TRBV7-9
CASSSRTGGETQYF
>TRBJ1-5|.|TRBV2
CASSEAVGHQPQHF
>TRBJ1-5|TRBD1|TRBV19
CASSMLFTGDSQPQHF
>TRBJ2-7|.|TRBV2
CASMERTVYEQYF
>TRBJ1-3|.|TRBV6-6
CASSYESSGNTIYF
>TRBJ1-6|.|TRBV6-5
CASSVIGEGSPLHF
>TRBJ2-1|.|TRBV28
CASNLQGTYNEQFF
>TRBJ1-4|.|TRBV5-1
CASSLGGSEKLFF
>TRBJ1-4|TRBD1|TRBV10-3
CAISDTGTGLNEKLFF
>TRBJ1-6|TRBD1|TRBV2
CASTTQGEYNSPLHF
>TRBJ1-1|TRBD1|TRBV7-2
CASSSTGIEAFF
>TRBJ1-2|TRBD1|TRBV7-2
CASSPGQGPYGYTF
>TRBJ2-6|.|TRBV6-5
CASSYLGSGGANVLTF
>TRBJ2-2|.|TRBV2
CASSEGPGATGELFF
>TRBJ1-1|TRBD1|TRBV4-3
CASSQDSWTGNTEAFF
>TRBJ1-4|.|TRBV27
CASSLYGVGNEKLFF
>TRBJ2-7|.|TRBV10-3
CAIGASGGSEQYF
>TRBJ2-2|TRBD1|TRBV19
CASSRDRVATGELFF
>TRBJ1-1|TRBD1|TRBV7-2
CASSPRQGNTEAFF
>TRBJ2-7|TRBD2|TRBV4-3
CASSQEYIAGVEQYF
>TRBJ2-5|.|TRBV10-1
CASNGAHQETQYF
>TRBJ1-4|.|TRBV6-6
CASRKDSGNEKLFF
>TRBJ2-3|TRBD1|TRBV10-3
CAISEPWDRDFSDTQYF
>TRBJ1-2|TRBD1|TRBV28
CASSVGDRNYGYTF
>TRBJ1-5|.|TRBV10-1
CASSSGPVREPQHF
>TRBJ2-7|.|TRBV28
CASSWGLKTYEQYF
>TRBJ1-2|TRBD1|TRBV19
CASSIGGGERGYTF
>TRBJ1-4|.|TRBV27
CASRILGGDPTNEKLFF
>TRBJ2-4|.|TRBV6-2/TRBV6-3
CASSLLAKNIQYF
>TRBJ1-4|.|TRBV28
CASSLGLPNEKLFF
>TRBJ2-5|TRBD2|TRBV5-1
CASSSGVAGVQETQYF
>TRBJ2-5|.|TRBV7-9
CASSLNREETQYF
>TRBJ1-2|TRBD1|TRBV10-3
CAITPGQQNYGYTF
>TRBJ1-2|.|TRBV11-2
CASSVTGSGYGYTF
>TRBJ2-6|TRBD1|TRBV13
CASSAPKGQVTGANVLTF
>TRBJ1-1|TRBD1|TRBV6-5
CASSYTTGAPNTEAFF
>TRBJ1-2|TRBD1|TRBV6-5
CASSSGTGGIYGYTF
>TRBJ2-3|TRBD2|TRBV29-1
CSATSPAGVSTDTQYF